The 14 T cell receptor beta chains given below trace back to one sample, sequenced in a study of blood T cell repertoires in COVID-19. Sequencing used immunoSEQ multiplex PCR; TCRdb keeps in-frame clones, though not all of them. The sample holds roughly 100,000 clones, approximately 85% seen once. Sequencing was performed on peripheral blood. Source of these receptors: a man in his forties with active or convalescent COVID-19.

This rearrangement joins TRBV7-2 to TRBJ2-5; possible D gene TRBD1, 6 bases. The CDR3 has 11 amino acids. V was clipped by 5 bases and J by 5 bases, with 6 bases between them. Germline V gene data show CDR1 as SGHTA and CDR2 as FQGNSA. The CDR3 DNA follows: TGTGCCAGCAGCCAGGGGGAGACCCAGTACTTC. It specifies CASSQGETQYF.

The V and J genes are TRBV3-1 (or the pseudogene TRBV3-2) and TRBJ1-2; a weak D match, TRBD1 (5 bases). V lost 1 base to trimming and J lost 1 base, with 7 bases between them. The CDR3 totals 14 residues. The germline V gene has CDR1 LGHDT and CDR2 YNNKEL (reference sequence). The CDR3 DNA reads TGTGCCAGCAGCCAAGGACAGCATAACTATGGCTACACCTTC. This translates into CASSQGQHNYGYTF.

The chain recombines TRBV5-6 with TRBJ1-2; TRBD1 might be the D (6 bases). The CDR3 loop spans 13 amino acids. The V end lost 4 bases, the J end lost 4 bases, and 11 bases lay between the germline ends. The germline V gene has CDR1 SGHDT and CDR2 YYEEEE. CDR3 nucleotide sequence: TGTGCCAGCAGCATACAGGGATCCTATGGCTACACCTTC. Protein product: CASSIQGSYGYTF. The full variable domain, with the rest looked up from reference TRBV5-6 and TRBJ1-2, is DAGVTQSPTHLIKTRGQQVTLRCSPKSGHDTVSWYQQALGQGPQFIFQYYEEEERQRGNFPDRFSGHQFPNYSSELNVNALLLGDSALYLCASSIQGSYGYTFGSGTRLTVV.

The chain carries TRBV6-6 and TRBJ1-5; no firm D call. The ends were cut back, 5 bases at V and 4 bases at J, with 9 bases in the middle. Germline loops: CDR1 MNHNY, CDR2 SVGAGI (reference sequence). The CDR3 sequence is 13 residues long. The CDR3 sequence: CASSHAMNQPQHF. The CDR3 nucleotides are TGTGCCAGCAGTCACGCGATGAATCAGCCCCAGCATTTT.

The CDR3 DNA follows: TGTGCCAGCTCACCACCTTATGCGGAGACCCAGTACTTC. It specifies CASSPPYAETQYF. The chain combines TRBV18 with TRBJ2-5; D is unresolved. The CDR3 is made up of 13 amino acids. Germline lookup yields CDR1 KGHSH and CDR2 LQKENI. V was trimmed by 0 bases and J by 5 bases, leaving 7 bases between them.

J is TRBJ2-1 and V is TRBV5-1; 12 positions agree with TRBD2. Germline V gene sequence: CDR1 SGHRS, CDR2 YFSETQ. Trimming removed 4 bases from V and 6 bases from J; junction bases left unmatched: 5. The CDR3 is made up of 15 amino acids. The CDR3 loop reads CASSPLAGGPNEQFF. The DNA for the CDR3 is TGCGCCAGCAGCCCTCTAGCGGGGGGGCCCAATGAGCAGTTCTTC.

V is TRBV12-3 or TRBV12-4 and J is TRBJ1-4; 8 bases are a match to TRBD1. The CDR3 extends over 13 amino acids. The trim removed 2 bases at V and 14 bases at J, leaving 7 bases unmatched. CDR3 loop: CASSLQRTGKLFF. The DNA of the CDR3 is TGTGCCAGCAGTTTACAGCGGACAGGGAAGCTGTTTTTT.

The V gene is TRBV6-1, the J gene TRBJ2-7; the D is unclear. The CDR3 length is 15 residues. Trimming left V 2 bases short and J 5 bases short, with 16 bases between. CDR1 MNHNS and CDR2 SASEGT come from the germline V gene. The CDR3 protein is CASSENDGRLDEQYF. In DNA form, the CDR3 reads TGTGCCAGCAGTGAAAACGACGGTCGTCTAGACGAGCAGTACTTC.

In this sample, this clone turned up a few times. A junction boundary mismatches the germline segment, possibly from a read error. The rearrangement links TRBV9 to TRBJ1-2, with 9 positions matching TRBD1. The length of the CDR3 is 12 residues. Germline V gene sequence: CDR1 SGDLS, CDR2 YYNGEE. CDR3 in amino acids: CASSVGGQGFSF. The CDR3 DNA is TGTGCCAGCAGCGTAGGAGGACAGGGGTTTTCCTTC.

The rearrangement links TRBV18 to TRBJ2-7, with 8 positions matching TRBD1. V shed 6 bases and J 5 bases; nucleotides not matched to a gene: 12. CDR3 size: 15 residues. CDR1 and CDR2 from the germline V gene are KGHSH and LQKENI. DNA for the CDR3: TGTGCCAGCTCCCGAACAAAGACAGGGGTACACGAGCAGTACTTC. Translation gives CASSRTKTGVHEQYF.

V usage is TRBV4-1 and J usage is TRBJ2-1, with D unclear. The CDR3 loop spans 11 amino acids. In germline, CDR1 is MGHRA, CDR2 YSYEKL. Deletions cut 5 bases from V and 9 bases from J, with 8 bases between. The CDR3 DNA follows: TGCGCCAGCAGCGCGACGGGTGAGCAGTTCTTC. Its translation is CASSATGEQFF.

The V and J genes are TRBV4-2 and TRBJ2-3, with D possibly TRBD1 on 6 matching bases. The length of the CDR3 is 18 residues. With 1 base removed from V and 1 base from J, the gap between germline ends came to 18 bases. Germline CDR1 and CDR2: LGHNA and YNFKEQ. The CDR3 reads CASSQVGQQKVGTDTQYF. DNA of the CDR3: TGTGCCAGCAGCCAAGTAGGACAGCAAAAAGTGGGCACAGATACGCAGTATTTT.

The J gene is TRBJ1-4, the V gene TRBV18, with D maybe TRBD1 (5 bases). The V gene lost 3 bases and the J gene lost 6 bases, with 20 bases spanning the gap. CDR1 and CDR2 (germline): KGHSH, LQKENI. The length of the CDR3 is 17 residues. The CDR3 region has the DNA TGTGCCAGCTCACCGCGTTTTAAGGGGCAGGGTGATGAAAAACTGTTTTTT. This sequence encodes CASSPRFKGQGDEKLFF.

V and J are TRBV6-6 and TRBJ1-6, with D possibly TRBD1 on 6 matching bases. The CDR3 has 19 residues. The V gene's germline CDR1 is MNHNY and CDR2 SVGAGI (reference sequence). V was cut by 5 bases and J by 0 bases, with 20 bases left in between. The CDR3 spells CASSLTGSLGSSYNSPLHF. The CDR3 DNA sequence: TGTGCCAGCAGTCTGACAGGATCCCTGGGGAGCTCCTATAATTCACCCCTCCACTTT.